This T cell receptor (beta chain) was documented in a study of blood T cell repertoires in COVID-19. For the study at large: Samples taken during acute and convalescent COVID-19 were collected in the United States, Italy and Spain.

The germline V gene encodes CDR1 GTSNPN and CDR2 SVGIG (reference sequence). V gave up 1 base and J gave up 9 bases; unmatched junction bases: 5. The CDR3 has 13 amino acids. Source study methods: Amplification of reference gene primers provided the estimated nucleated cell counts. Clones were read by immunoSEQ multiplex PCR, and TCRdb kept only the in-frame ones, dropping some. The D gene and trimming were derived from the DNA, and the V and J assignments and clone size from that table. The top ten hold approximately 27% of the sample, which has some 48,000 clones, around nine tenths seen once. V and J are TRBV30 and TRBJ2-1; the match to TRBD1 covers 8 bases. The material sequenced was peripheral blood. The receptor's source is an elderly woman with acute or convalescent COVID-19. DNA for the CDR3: TGTGCCTGGAGTGGGACAGGGAGCGGTGAGCAGTTCTTC. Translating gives CAWSGTGSGEQFF.